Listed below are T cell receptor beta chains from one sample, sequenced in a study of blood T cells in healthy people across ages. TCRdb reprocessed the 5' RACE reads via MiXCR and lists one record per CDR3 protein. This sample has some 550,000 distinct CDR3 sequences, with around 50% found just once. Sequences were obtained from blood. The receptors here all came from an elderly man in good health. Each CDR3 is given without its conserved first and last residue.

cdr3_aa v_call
ASSYPGGQDYHEQF TRBV6-5
SVRLTDTQY TRBV20-1
AIGDSPYEQY TRBV10-3
ASSSPPSGDTQY TRBV7-2
SARAGPPETQY TRBV20-1
ASSFGTNKQEQY TRBV12-3/TRBV12-4
ASRATGGNLYEQY TRBV6-5
ASSVVSGPDNEQF TRBV9
ATSDTRGLTDTQY TRBV24-1
ASSLDPGATDYGYT TRBV7-2
AISDYAGGDGYT TRBV10-3
ATVGSTSPSTDTQY TRBV10-3
ASSFPRVSGNTIY TRBV6-6